The 29 T cell receptor beta chains presented below share a single source sample, sequenced in a study of blood T cell repertoires in COVID-19. Produced via immunoSEQ multiplex PCR; TCRdb's table is partial and in-frame only. The data show 150,000 to 200,000 clones, with roughly 82% seen just once and roughly 5% held by the top ten. The sample comprised peripheral blood. The source of these receptors is a woman aged 25 to 39 with acute or convalescent COVID-19.

This clone was detected only once. The gene calls are TRBV5-5 and TRBJ2-1; TRBD1 matches at 10 bases. J lost 3 bases, V lost 0 bases, and 0 bases had no gene match. Germline V lookup: CDR1 SGHKS, CDR2 YYEKEE (reference sequence). CDR3 length: 15 amino acids. CDR3 nucleotide sequence: TGTGCCAGCAGCTTGGGGACAGGGGGCTACAATGAGCAGTTCTTC. Its protein is CASSLGTGGYNEQFF.

V gene TRBV5-4 combines with J gene TRBJ1-2, with 8 bases identical to TRBD1. J gave up 2 bases and V 0 bases, and 6 bases lay outside the gene matches. The CDR3 is made up of 16 amino acids. Germline lookup yields CDR1 SGHNT and CDR2 YYREEE (reference sequence). This chain's CDR3 is CASSLAPGTGNYGYTF. The CDR3 DNA reads TGTGCCAGCAGCTTGGCCCCCGGGACAGGAAACTATGGCTACACCTTC.

The genes are TRBV19 and TRBJ2-7; D is perhaps TRBD1 (5 bases). CDR1 and CDR2 (germline): LNHDA, SQIVND (reference sequence). V lost 4 bases and J lost 4, with 11 bases in between. There are 13 residues in the CDR3. Here the CDR3 reads CASSTGIAYEQYF. CDR3 sequence (DNA): TGTGCCAGTAGTACAGGGATCGCGTACGAGCAGTACTTC.

The CDR3: CASSLRTGGTEAFF. The DNA for the CDR3 is TGCGCCAGCAGCTTGCGAACAGGGGGCACTGAAGCTTTCTTT. The chain carries TRBV5-1 and TRBJ1-1; TRBD1 agrees at 8 bases. Germline V gives CDR1 SGHRS, CDR2 YFSETQ. This CDR3 contains 14 residues. Trimming cost V 1 base and J 4 bases; bases outside gene matches: 3.

V is TRBV2 and J is TRBJ1-4; a weak D match, TRBD1 (5 bases). CDR3 length: 15 residues. Germline CDR1 is SNHLY and CDR2 is FYNNEI. The ends were cut back, 3 bases at V and 7 bases at J, with 15 bases in the middle. In nucleotides, the CDR3 is TGTGCCAGCAGTGACGGCGGCAGGGCAAGTGAAAAACTGTTTTTT. Its translation: CASSDGGRASEKLFF.

This chain links TRBV11-2 with TRBJ2-2; tentative D call: TRBD1 (6 bases). CDR1 and CDR2 from the germline V gene are SGHAT and FQNNGV. The CDR3 is 14 amino acids. Trimming stripped 5 bases from V and 6 bases from J, with 13 bases between. This CDR3 reads CASSLLTGPGELFF. The CDR3 DNA sequence: TGTGCCAGCAGCCTTCTGACAGGCCCCGGGGAGCTGTTTTTT.

This chain joins TRBV7-2 and TRBJ1-1, with 8 nucleotides matching TRBD1. Trimming cost V 5 bases and J 3 bases; bases outside gene matches: 5. Germline CDR1 reads SGHTA; CDR2 reads FQGNSA. This CDR3 region has 14 residues. CDR3 in amino acids: CASSKDRADTEAFF. CDR3 sequence (DNA): TGTGCCAGCAGCAAGGACAGGGCTGACACTGAAGCTTTCTTT.

V usage is TRBV5-6 and J usage is TRBJ1-1; 11 bases fit TRBD1. The CDR3 has 15 amino acids. The junction had 9 bases not matched to a gene; V was cut back by 6 bases and J by 5 bases. Germline CDR1 SGHDT, CDR2 YYEEEE. CDR3 amino acids: CASTGQGASVTEAFF. DNA for the CDR3: TGTGCCAGCACTGGACAGGGGGCGTCCGTGACTGAAGCTTTCTTT.

The V gene is TRBV29-1, the J gene TRBJ2-5; D remains unclear. The CDR3 loop spans 11 amino acids. CDR1 is SQVTM, CDR2 ANQGSEA, per germline. V dropped 7 bases and J dropped 3 bases, with 9 bases sitting between them. The CDR3 DNA sequence: TGCAGCGCACCCCAGGAAGAGACCCAGTACTTC. It specifies CSAPQEETQYF. Full variable domain (rest looked up from reference TRBV29-1 and TRBJ2-5): SAVISQKPSRDICQRGTSLTIQCQVDSQVTMMFWYRQQPGQSLTLIATANQGSEATYESGFVIDKFPISRPNLTFSTLTVSNMSPEDSSIYLCSAPQEETQYFGPGTRLLVL.

J is TRBJ2-7 and V is TRBV7-9, with a tentative D call TRBD1 (5 bases). Per the germline V gene, CDR1 is SEHNR and CDR2 is FQNEAQ (reference sequence). CDR3 size: 13 residues. V dropped 1 base and J dropped 5 bases, with 9 bases sitting between them. In DNA, the CDR3 is TGTGCCAGCAGCTTAGGGACACTTAACGAGCAGTACTTC. It yields the protein CASSLGTLNEQYF.

The chain carries TRBV6-2 or TRBV6-3 and TRBJ2-2, with 8 bases identical to TRBD2. CDR1 is MNHEY, CDR2 SVGEGT, per germline. The CDR3 spans 17 residues. V trimming: 2 bases; J trimming: 0 bases; junction bases outside the gene matches: 5. The CDR3 region is CASSYVRLASNTGELFF. In DNA, the CDR3 is TGTGCCAGCAGTTACGTCCGACTAGCGTCGAACACCGGGGAGCTGTTTTTT.

The chain links TRBV5-1 to TRBJ1-2; no clear D gene. This CDR3 comprises 18 residues. Between the trimmed V and J ends, which lost 7 bases and 0 bases, there was a span of 25 bases. Germline values: CDR1 SGHRS, CDR2 YFSETQ. The CDR3 region is CASAGGTNLPSANYGYTF. The CDR3 DNA is TGCGCCAGCGCCGGCGGAACAAATTTACCTTCAGCTAACTATGGCTACACCTTC. The full variable domain, in which reference TRBV5-1 and TRBJ1-2 provide the parts outside the CDR3, is KAGVTQTPRYLIKTRGQQVTLSCSPISGHRSVSWYQQTPGQGLQFLFEYFSETQRNKGNFPGRFSGRQFSNSRSEMNVSTLELGDSALYLCASAGGTNLPSANYGYTFGSGTRLTVV.

V and J are TRBV25-1 and TRBJ2-2; the match to TRBD2 covers 8 bases. Trimming took 5 bases from V and 4 from J; bases not matched to a gene: 3. There are 14 residues in the CDR3. The germline V gene has CDR1 MGHDK and CDR2 SYGVNS. CDR3 region: CASSMAGGTGELFF. The CDR3 DNA follows: TGTGCCAGCAGTATGGCGGGAGGCACCGGGGAGCTGTTTTTT.

The V and J genes are TRBV7-9 and TRBJ1-3; no clear D gene. CDR3 size: 15 residues. V lost 10 bases and J 0 bases, leaving 16 bases between the germline ends. Germline V gene sequence: CDR1 SEHNR, CDR2 FQNEAQ (reference sequence). CDR3 nucleotides: TGTGCCACCCTAGGTGCCAGAACCTCTGGAAACACCATATATTTT. The encoded protein is CATLGARTSGNTIYF.

V gene TRBV30 combines with J gene TRBJ1-6, with TRBD1 matching over 7 bases. J gave up 3 bases and V 0 bases, and 5 bases lay outside the gene matches. CDR1 is GTSNPN, CDR2 SVGIG, per germline (reference sequence). The CDR3 length is 16 residues. The CDR3 is CAWSVRDSNYNSPLHF. The DNA for the CDR3 is TGTGCCTGGAGTGTCCGGGACAGTAACTATAATTCACCCCTCCACTTT.

In nucleotides, the CDR3 is TGCGCCAGCAGCTTCTTCGGACAGTCAGTCAATGAGCAGTTCTTC. This sequence encodes CASSFFGQSVNEQFF. The J gene is TRBJ2-1, the V gene TRBV5-1; a weak D match, TRBD1 (6 bases). V was pared by 2 bases and J by 6 bases, with 15 bases between. The germline V gene encodes CDR1 SGHRS and CDR2 YFSETQ. The CDR3 extends over 15 amino acids. Drawing the rest from reference TRBV5-1 and TRBJ2-1, the complete variable domain is KAGVTQTPRYLIKTRGQQVTLSCSPISGHRSVSWYQQTPGQGLQFLFEYFSETQRNKGNFPGRFSGRQFSNSRSEMNVSTLELGDSALYLCASSFFGQSVNEQFFGPGTRLTVL.

The chain has TRBV10-3 and TRBJ2-7; 7 bases map to TRBD1. The V segment lost 11 bases and the J segment 1 base; nucleotides outside the gene matches: 8. This CDR3 is 13 amino acids long. Germline assignment: CDR1 ENHRY and CDR2 SYGVKD. The CDR3 loop reads CAAKPGQSYEQYF. CDR3 coding DNA: TGTGCCGCAAAACCGGGACAGTCCTACGAGCAGTACTTC.

The rearrangement joins TRBV29-1 to TRBJ1-1; perhaps TRBD1 as D (5 bases). The germline gives CDR1 SQVTM, CDR2 ANQGSEA. Trimming cost V 4 bases and J 1 base, with 10 bases left between them. The CDR3 is 13 amino acids. The CDR3 reads CSVGIRANTEAFF. For the CDR3, the DNA is TGCAGCGTTGGTATCAGGGCGAACACTGAAGCTTTCTTT.

The CDR3 is CASSPRDTGSYEQYF. Written as DNA, the CDR3 is TGTGCCAGTAGTCCCCGGGACACAGGCTCCTACGAGCAGTACTTC. The V and J genes are TRBV19 and TRBJ2-7; TRBD1 might be the D (6 bases). V dropped 5 bases and J dropped 0 bases, with 14 bases sitting between them. Germline V gene sequence: CDR1 LNHDA, CDR2 SQIVND (reference sequence). The length of the CDR3 is 15 residues. Supplemented by reference TRBV19 and TRBJ2-7, the full variable domain reads DGGITQSPKYLFRKEGQNVTLSCEQNLNHDAMYWYRQDPGQGLRLIYYSQIVNDFQKGDIAEGYSVSREKKESFPLTVTSAQKNPTAFYLCASSPRDTGSYEQYFGPGTRLTVT.

This chain connects TRBV6-6 to TRBJ2-5; D is possibly TRBD2 (6 bases). The CDR3 totals 15 residues. Trimming shortened V by 5 bases and J by 1 base, and 14 bases separated the two germline ends. Germline CDR1 is MNHNY and CDR2 is SVGAGI (reference sequence). The CDR3 sequence: CASSRLVRGQETQYF. DNA of the CDR3: TGTGCCAGCAGTAGACTAGTAAGGGGCCAAGAGACCCAGTACTTC.

This chain uses TRBV30 with TRBJ2-2; 12 bases are shared with TRBD1. Germline values: CDR1 GTSNPN, CDR2 SVGIG (reference sequence). This CDR3 contains 17 residues. Trimming cost V 1 base and J 5 bases; bases outside gene matches: 8. CDR3 DNA: TGTGCCTGGAGTGGGGACAGGGGGCCGAGTGGGACCGGGGAGCTGTTTTTT. The encoded protein is CAWSGDRGPSGTGELFF.

The chain joins TRBV5-1 to TRBJ2-7, with 7 bases matching TRBD2. The CDR3 totals 13 residues. Germline CDR1 reads SGHRS; CDR2 reads YFSETQ. The J segment lost 5 bases and the V segment lost 7 bases, leaving 9 bases of the junction unmatched. CDR3 coding DNA: TGCGCCAGCCGTGACGTGGGAGGGCACGAGCAGTACTTC. Residues: CASRDVGGHEQYF.

The chain links TRBV6-4 to TRBJ1-6; the match to TRBD1 covers 8 bases. Germline-derived CDR1 and CDR2 are MRHNA and SNTAGT. V gave up 0 bases and J gave up 9 bases; unmatched junction bases: 4. The CDR3 sequence is 15 residues long. CDR3 in DNA: TGTGCCAGCAGTGACTCGAGAACAGGGGGTTCACCCCTCCACTTT. This codes for CASSDSRTGGSPLHF.

V is TRBV19 and J is TRBJ1-4; TRBD1 aligns across 9 bases. V gave up 2 bases and J gave up 5 bases; unmatched junction bases: 6. The CDR3 has 16 amino acids. Per the germline V gene, CDR1 is LNHDA and CDR2 is SQIVND (reference sequence). The CDR3 spells CASSIPRGQGNEKLFF. The CDR3, as DNA: TGTGCCAGTAGTATACCACGCGGACAGGGGAATGAAAAACTGTTTTTT.

This chain links TRBV11-2 with TRBJ2-7; 13 bases line up with TRBD2. This CDR3 spans 12 amino acids. The germline V gene has CDR1 SGHAT and CDR2 FQNNGV. CDR3 protein: CASSLRLAGGEV. The CDR3 DNA sequence: TGTGCCAGCAGCTTACGACTAGCGGGAGGAGAAGTC.

This chain links TRBV11-2 with TRBJ1-1; TRBD1 is a possible D gene (5 bases). CDR1 SGHAT and CDR2 FQNNGV come from the germline V gene. Trimming took 0 bases from V and 7 from J, leaving 12 bases between them. CDR3 length: 14 amino acids. The CDR3 nucleotides read TGTGCCAGCAGCTTAGACAGCCAGGGCCATGAAGCTTTCTTT. Amino acid sequence: CASSLDSQGHEAFF.

The chain combines TRBV3-1 (or the pseudogene TRBV3-2) with TRBJ1-3, with D possibly matching TRBD1 (6 bases). Trimming shortened V by 5 bases and J by 0 bases, and 11 bases separated the two germline ends. There are 15 residues in the CDR3. Looked up from germline, CDR1 is LGHDT and CDR2 is YNNKEL (reference sequence). CDR3 residues: CASSSRTVSGNTIYF. The CDR3 DNA reads as TGTGCCAGCAGCTCCAGGACAGTCTCTGGAAACACCATATATTTT.

The V call is TRBV9, the J call TRBJ1-2, with TRBD1 matching over 11 bases. V was clipped by 2 bases and J by 2 bases; unmatched bases: 8. The CDR3 is 17 amino acids. CDR1 and CDR2 from the germline V gene are SGDLS and YYNGEE. DNA of the CDR3: TGTGCCAGCAGCGTCGGGACAGGGGGTCTCGCGAACTATGGCTACACCTTC. Its protein is CASSVGTGGLANYGYTF.

The J gene is TRBJ2-1, the V gene TRBV24-1, with a possible D match to TRBD2 (7 bases). Looked up from germline, CDR1 is KGHDR and CDR2 is SFDVKD. This CDR3 contains 14 residues. The V end lost 1 base, the J end lost 8 bases, and 11 bases lay between the germline ends. CDR3 coding DNA: TGTGCCACCAGTGATTTAGGGGGGGCAGATGAGCAGTTCTTC. The encoded protein is CATSDLGGADEQFF.